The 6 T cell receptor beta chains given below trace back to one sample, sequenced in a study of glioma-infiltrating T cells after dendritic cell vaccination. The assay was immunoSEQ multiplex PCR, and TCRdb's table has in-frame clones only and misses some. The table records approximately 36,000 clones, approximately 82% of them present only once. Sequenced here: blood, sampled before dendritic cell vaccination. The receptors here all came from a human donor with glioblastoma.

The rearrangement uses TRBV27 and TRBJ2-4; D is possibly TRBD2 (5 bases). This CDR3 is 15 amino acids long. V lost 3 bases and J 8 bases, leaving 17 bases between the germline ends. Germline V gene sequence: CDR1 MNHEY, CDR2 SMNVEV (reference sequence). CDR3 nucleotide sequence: TGTGCCAGCAGTTTTACGGTCCCGGGGAGAGACATTCAGTACTTC. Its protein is CASSFTVPGRDIQYF.

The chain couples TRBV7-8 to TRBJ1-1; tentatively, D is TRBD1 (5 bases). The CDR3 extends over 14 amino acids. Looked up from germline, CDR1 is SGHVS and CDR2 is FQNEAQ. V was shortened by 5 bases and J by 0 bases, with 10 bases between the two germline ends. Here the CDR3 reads CASSPETVNTEAFF. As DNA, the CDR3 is TGTGCCAGCAGCCCCGAGACAGTGAACACTGAAGCTTTCTTT.

Here the CDR3 reads CATSETGLNEQFF. As DNA, the CDR3 is TGTGCCACCTCGGAGACAGGCCTCAATGAGCAGTTCTTC. The rearrangement links TRBV27 to TRBJ2-1; D is possibly TRBD1 (6 bases). Trimming took off 10 bases at V and 6 bases at J, with 16 bases between the two ends. The CDR3 spans 13 residues. Germline lookup yields CDR1 MNHEY and CDR2 SMNVEV (reference sequence).

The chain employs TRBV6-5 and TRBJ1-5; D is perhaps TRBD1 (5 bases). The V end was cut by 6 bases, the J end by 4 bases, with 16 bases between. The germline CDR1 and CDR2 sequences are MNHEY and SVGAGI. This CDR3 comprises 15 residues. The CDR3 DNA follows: TGTGCCAGCAGGGGGACTGGGACTGGGAATCAGCCCCAGCATTTT. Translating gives CASRGTGTGNQPQHF.

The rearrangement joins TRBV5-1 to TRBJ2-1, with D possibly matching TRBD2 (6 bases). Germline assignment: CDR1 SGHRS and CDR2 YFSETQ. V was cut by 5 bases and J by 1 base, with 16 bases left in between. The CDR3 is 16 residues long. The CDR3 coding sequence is TGCGCCAGCAGTCGAACTAGCACTCCTTCCTACAATGAGCAGTTCTTC. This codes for CASSRTSTPSYNEQFF.

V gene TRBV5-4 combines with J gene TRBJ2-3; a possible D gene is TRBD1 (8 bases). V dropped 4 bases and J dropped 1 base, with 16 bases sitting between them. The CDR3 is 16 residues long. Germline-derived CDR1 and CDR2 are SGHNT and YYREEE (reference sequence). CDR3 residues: CASSTTQGGGTDTQYF. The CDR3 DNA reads TGTGCCAGCAGCACAACACAGGGGGGGGGCACAGATACGCAGTATTTT.